This TCR beta chain is drawn from a study of shared clonotypes between healthy human individuals. Sequencing used immunoSEQ multiplex PCR; TCRdb keeps in-frame clones, though not all of them. Of about 670,000 clones in the sample, approximately 79% were seen once. Trimming stripped 8 bases from V and 5 bases from J, with 13 bases between. Germline values: CDR1 SGHNT, CDR2 YENEEA. CDR3 length: 13 amino acids. Material for sequencing was memory CD4+ T cells sorted from blood. The subset is: CD45RA-negative fraction. This receptor was taken from a woman aged 25-40 years in good health. The chain links TRBV11-3 to TRBJ2-1; D unresolved. DNA of the CDR3: TGTGCCAGCGGTAGACTGGAAAACAATGAGCAGTTCTTC. This encodes CASGRLENNEQFF.